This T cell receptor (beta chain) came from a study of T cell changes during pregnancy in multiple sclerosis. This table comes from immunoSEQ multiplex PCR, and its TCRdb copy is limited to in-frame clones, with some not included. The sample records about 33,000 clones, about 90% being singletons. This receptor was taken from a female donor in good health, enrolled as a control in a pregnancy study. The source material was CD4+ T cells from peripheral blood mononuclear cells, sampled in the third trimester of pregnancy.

The CDR3 nucleotides are TGTGCCAGTAGTATCGACAGGGGAGGAACCTACGAGCAGTACTTC. Amino acid sequence: CASSIDRGGTYEQYF. The rearrangement joins TRBV19 to TRBJ2-7; TRBD1 agrees at 8 bases. This CDR3 spans 15 amino acids. In germline, CDR1 is LNHDA, CDR2 SQIVND (reference sequence). V was pared by 3 bases and J by 2 bases, with 6 bases of the junction left unmatched.